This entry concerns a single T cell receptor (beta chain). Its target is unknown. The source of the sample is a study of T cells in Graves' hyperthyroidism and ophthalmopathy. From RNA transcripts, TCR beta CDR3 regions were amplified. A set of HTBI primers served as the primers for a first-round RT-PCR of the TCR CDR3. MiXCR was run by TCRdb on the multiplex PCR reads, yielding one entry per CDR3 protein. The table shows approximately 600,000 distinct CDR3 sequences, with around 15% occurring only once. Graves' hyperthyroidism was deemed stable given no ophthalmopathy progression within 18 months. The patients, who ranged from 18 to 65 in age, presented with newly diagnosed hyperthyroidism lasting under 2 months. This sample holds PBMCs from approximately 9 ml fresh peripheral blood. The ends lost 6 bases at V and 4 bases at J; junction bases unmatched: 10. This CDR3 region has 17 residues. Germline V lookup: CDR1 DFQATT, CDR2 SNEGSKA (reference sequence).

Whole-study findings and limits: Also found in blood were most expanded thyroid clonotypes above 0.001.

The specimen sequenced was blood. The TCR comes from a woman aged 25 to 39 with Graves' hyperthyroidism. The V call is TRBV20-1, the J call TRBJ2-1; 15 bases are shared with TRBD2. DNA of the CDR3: TGCAGTGCCATAGACGGACTAGCGGGAGGGGTATACAATGAGCAGTTCTTC. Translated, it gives CSAIDGLAGGVYNEQFF.